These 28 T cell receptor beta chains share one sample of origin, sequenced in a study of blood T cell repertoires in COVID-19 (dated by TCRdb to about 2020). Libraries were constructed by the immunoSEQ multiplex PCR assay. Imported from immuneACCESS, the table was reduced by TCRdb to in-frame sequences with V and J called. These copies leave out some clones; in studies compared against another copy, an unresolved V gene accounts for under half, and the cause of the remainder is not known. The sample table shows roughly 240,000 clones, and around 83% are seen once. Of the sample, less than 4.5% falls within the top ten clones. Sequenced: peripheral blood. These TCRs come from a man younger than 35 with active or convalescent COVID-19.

Here the CDR3 DNA reads TGTGCCAGCAGCGGACTAGCGTCCTACAATGAGCAGTTCTTC. This translates into CASSGLASYNEQFF. This chain links TRBV6-5 with TRBJ2-1, with 9 nucleotides matching TRBD2. Per the germline V gene, CDR1 is MNHEY and CDR2 is SVGAGI. J lost 1 base, V lost 6 bases, and 1 base had no gene match. The CDR3 has 14 amino acids.

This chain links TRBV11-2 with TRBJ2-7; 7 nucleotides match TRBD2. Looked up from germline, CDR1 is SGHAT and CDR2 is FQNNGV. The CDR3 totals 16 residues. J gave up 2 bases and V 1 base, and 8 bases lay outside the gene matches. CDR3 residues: CASSLVGSGLPYEQYF. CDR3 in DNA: TGTGCCAGCAGCTTAGTCGGTAGCGGGCTTCCCTACGAGCAGTACTTC.

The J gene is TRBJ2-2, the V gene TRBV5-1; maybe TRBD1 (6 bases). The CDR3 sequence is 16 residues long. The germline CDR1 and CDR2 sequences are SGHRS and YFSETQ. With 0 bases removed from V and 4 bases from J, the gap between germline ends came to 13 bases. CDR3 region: CASSLGTALFTGELFF. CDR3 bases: TGCGCCAGCAGCTTGGGGACAGCCTTGTTCACCGGGGAGCTGTTTTTT.

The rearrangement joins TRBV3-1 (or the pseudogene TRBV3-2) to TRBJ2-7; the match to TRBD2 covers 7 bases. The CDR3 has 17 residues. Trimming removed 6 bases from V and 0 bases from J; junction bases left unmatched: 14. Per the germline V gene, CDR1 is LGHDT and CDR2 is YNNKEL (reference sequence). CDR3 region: CASRRRSGLADSYEQYF. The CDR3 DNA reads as TGTGCCAGCAGGCGACGTTCAGGCCTAGCGGACTCCTACGAGCAGTACTTC.

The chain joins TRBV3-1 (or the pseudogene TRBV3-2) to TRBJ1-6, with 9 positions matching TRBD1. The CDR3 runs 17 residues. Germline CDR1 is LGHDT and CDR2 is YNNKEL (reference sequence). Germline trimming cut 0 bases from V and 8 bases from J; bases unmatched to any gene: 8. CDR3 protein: CASSQDVGTGYDSPLHF. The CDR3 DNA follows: TGTGCCAGCAGCCAAGACGTAGGGACAGGGTACGATTCACCCCTCCACTTT.

Here the CDR3 reads CASTETGRYEQYF. CDR3 DNA: TGTGCCAGCACCGAGACAGGTAGGTACGAGCAGTACTTC. The rearrangement uses TRBV6-4 and TRBJ2-7; TRBD1 is a possible D gene (6 bases). The V gene lost 7 bases and the J gene lost 4 bases, with 14 bases spanning the gap. The CDR3 contains 13 residues. CDR1 MRHNA and CDR2 SNTAGT come from the germline V gene.

CDR3 protein: CASSGGRIGNQPQHF. The CDR3 DNA sequence: TGTGCCAGCTCAGGGGGGCGAATAGGCAATCAGCCCCAGCATTTT. The chain has TRBV7-2 and TRBJ1-5, with 7 bases identical to TRBD1. Germline V CDR1 and CDR2: SGHTA, FQGNSA. Trimming took 8 bases from V and 2 from J; bases not matched to a gene: 9. The CDR3 consists of 15 residues.

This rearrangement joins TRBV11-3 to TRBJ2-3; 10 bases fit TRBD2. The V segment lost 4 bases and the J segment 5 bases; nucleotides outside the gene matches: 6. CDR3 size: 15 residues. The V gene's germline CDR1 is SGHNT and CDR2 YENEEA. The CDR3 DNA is TGTGCCAGCAGCTGGGGACTAGCGCGGAAAGATACGCAGTATTTT. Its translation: CASSWGLARKDTQYF. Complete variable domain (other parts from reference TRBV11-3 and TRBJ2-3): EAGVVQSPRYKIIEKKQPVAFWCNPISGHNTLYWYLQNLGQGPELLIRYENEEAVDDSQLPKDRFSAERLKGVDSTLKIQPAELGDSAVYLCASSWGLARKDTQYFGPGTRLTVL.

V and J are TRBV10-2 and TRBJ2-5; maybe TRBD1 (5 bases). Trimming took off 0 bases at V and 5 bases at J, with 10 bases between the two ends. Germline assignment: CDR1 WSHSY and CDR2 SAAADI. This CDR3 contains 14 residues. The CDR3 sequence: CASSESIRVETQYF. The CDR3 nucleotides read TGCGCCAGCAGTGAGTCGATCAGGGTTGAGACCCAGTACTTC.

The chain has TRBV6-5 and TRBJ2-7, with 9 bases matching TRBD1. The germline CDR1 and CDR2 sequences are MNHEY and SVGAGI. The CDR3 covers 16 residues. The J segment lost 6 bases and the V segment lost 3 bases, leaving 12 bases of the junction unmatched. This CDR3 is CASSYHDPGQGSEQYF. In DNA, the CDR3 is TGTGCCAGCAGTTATCACGATCCGGGACAGGGAAGCGAGCAGTACTTC.

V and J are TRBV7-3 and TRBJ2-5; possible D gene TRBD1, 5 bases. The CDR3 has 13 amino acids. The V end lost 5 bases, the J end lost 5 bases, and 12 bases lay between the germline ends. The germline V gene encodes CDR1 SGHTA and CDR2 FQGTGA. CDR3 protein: CASSGTWGETQYF. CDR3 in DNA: TGTGCCAGCAGCGGCACGTGGGGCGAGACCCAGTACTTC.

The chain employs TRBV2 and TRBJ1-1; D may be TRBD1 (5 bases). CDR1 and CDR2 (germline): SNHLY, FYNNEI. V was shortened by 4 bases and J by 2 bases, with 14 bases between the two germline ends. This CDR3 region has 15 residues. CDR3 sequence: CASSGQGEINTEAFF. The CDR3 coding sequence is TGTGCCAGCAGTGGGCAGGGTGAGATAAACACTGAAGCTTTCTTT.

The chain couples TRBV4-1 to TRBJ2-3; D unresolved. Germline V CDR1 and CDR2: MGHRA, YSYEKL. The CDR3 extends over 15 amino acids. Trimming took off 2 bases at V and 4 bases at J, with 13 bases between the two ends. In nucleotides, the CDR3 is TGCGCCAGCAGCCAACAGAGCGTCGTAGCAGATACGCAGTATTTT. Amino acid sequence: CASSQQSVVADTQYF.

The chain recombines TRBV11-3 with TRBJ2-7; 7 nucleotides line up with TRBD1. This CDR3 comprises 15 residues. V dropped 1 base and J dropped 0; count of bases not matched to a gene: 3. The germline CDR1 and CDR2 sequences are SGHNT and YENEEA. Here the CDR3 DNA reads TGTGCCAGCAGCTTAGCCGGGACAGCCTCCTACGAGCAGTACTTC. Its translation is CASSLAGTASYEQYF.

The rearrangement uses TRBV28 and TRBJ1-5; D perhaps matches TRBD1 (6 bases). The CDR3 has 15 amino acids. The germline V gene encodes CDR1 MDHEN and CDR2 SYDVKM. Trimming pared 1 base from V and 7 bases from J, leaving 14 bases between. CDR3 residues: CASSLFLQGRQPQHF. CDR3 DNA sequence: TGTGCCAGCAGTTTATTCCTACAGGGACGGCAGCCCCAGCATTTT.

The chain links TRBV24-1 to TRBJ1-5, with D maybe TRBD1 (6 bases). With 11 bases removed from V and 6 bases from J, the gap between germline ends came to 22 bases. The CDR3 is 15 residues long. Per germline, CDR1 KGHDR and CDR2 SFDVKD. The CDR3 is CAISYRRAGVQPQHF. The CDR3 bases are TGTGCCATCTCTTACCGCAGGGCAGGGGTTCAGCCCCAGCATTTT.

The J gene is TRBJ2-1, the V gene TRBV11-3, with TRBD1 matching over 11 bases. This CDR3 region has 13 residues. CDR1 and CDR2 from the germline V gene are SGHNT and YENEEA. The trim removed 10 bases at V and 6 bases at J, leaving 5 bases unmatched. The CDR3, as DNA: TGTGCCACCCGGGACAGGGGGTCCAATGAGCAGTTCTTC. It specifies CATRDRGSNEQFF.

The DNA of the CDR3 is TGTGCCAGCAGCCAAACAGGGGGCGACTATGGCTACACCTTC. It is translated as CASSQTGGDYGYTF. The chain carries TRBV13 and TRBJ1-2, with 9 bases aligning to TRBD1. In germline, CDR1 is PRHDT, CDR2 FYEKMQ (reference sequence). V was clipped by 5 bases and J by 3 bases; unmatched bases: 4. The CDR3 spans 14 residues.

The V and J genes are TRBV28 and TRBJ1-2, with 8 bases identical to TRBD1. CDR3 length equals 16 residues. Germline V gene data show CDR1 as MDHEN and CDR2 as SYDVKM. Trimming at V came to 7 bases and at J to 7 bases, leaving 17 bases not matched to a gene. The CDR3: CASNNPGQGLRTGYTF. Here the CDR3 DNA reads TGTGCCAGCAATAATCCCGGACAGGGACTCAGGACTGGCTACACCTTC.

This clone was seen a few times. CDR3 amino acids: CASSERYSSYEQYF. The CDR3 DNA follows: TGTGCCAGCAGTGAAAGGTACAGCTCCTACGAGCAGTACTTC. This chain joins TRBV6-1 and TRBJ2-7; D gene unclear. The V end was cut by 2 bases, the J end by 0 bases, with 8 bases between. The CDR3 runs 14 residues. Germline CDR1 and CDR2: MNHNS and SASEGT.

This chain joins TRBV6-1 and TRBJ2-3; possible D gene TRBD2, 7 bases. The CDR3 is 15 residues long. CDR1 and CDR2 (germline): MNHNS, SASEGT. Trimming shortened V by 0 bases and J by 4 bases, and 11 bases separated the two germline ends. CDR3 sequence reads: CASSEAEGGPDTQYF. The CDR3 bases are TGTGCCAGCAGTGAAGCGGAGGGGGGGCCAGATACGCAGTATTTT.

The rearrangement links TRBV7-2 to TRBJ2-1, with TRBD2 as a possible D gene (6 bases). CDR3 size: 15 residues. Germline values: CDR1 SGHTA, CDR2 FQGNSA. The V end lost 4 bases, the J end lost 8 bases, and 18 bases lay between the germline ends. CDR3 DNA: TGTGCCAGCAGCTGGAGTACTAGGGAGGCCGATGAGCAGTTCTTC. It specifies CASSWSTREADEQFF.

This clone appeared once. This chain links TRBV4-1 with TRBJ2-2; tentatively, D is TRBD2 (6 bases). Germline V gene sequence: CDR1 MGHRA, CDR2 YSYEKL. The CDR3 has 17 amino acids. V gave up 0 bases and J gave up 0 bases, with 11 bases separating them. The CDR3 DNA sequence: TGCGCCAGCAGCCAAGAATGGGAGGCAGCGAACACCGGGGAGCTGTTTTTT. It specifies CASSQEWEAANTGELFF.

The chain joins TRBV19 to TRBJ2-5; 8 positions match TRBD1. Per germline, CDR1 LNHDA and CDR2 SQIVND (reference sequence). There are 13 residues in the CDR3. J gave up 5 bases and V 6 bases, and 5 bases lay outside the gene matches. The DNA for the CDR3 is TGTGCCAGTAGACCATGGACAGGGGAGACCCAGTACTTC. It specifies CASRPWTGETQYF.

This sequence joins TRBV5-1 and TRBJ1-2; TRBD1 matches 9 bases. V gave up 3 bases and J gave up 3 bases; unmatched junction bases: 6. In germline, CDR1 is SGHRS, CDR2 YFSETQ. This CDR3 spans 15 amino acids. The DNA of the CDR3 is TGCGCCAGCAGCTCTCCGGGACAGGGCTACTATGGCTACACCTTC. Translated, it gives CASSSPGQGYYGYTF.

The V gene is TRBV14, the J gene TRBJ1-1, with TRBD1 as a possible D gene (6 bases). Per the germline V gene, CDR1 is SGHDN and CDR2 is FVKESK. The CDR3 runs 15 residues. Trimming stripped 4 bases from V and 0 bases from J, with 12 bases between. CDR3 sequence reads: CASSRTDRLNTEAFF. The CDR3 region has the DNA TGTGCCAGCAGCCGAACCGACAGGTTGAACACTGAAGCTTTCTTT.

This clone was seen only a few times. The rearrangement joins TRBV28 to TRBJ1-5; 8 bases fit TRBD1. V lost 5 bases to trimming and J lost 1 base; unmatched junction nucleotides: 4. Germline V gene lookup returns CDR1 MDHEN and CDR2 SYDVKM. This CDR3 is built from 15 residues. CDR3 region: CASSPDRASNQPQHF. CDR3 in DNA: TGTGCCAGCAGTCCGGACAGGGCGAGCAATCAGCCCCAGCATTTT.

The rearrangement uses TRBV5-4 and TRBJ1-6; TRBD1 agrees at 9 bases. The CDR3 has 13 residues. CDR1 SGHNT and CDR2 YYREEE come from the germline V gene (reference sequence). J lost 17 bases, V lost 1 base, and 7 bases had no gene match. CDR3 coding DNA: TGTGCCAGCAGCTTGCGGGGGACAGGGAAGGTCCACTTT. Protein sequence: CASSLRGTGKVHF.